The sequence of this T cell receptor beta chain was determined in a study of blood T cells in healthy people across ages. Study conclusions and caveats: Naive T cell percentage and TCR beta diversity correlated strongly.

Through a sample-barcoded 5' primer and a J-beta primer mix, a second PCR was run for roughly 7 to 12 cycles. TCRdb independently ran MiXCR on the 5' RACE reads; one entry per CDR3 protein. This sample carries about 1.5 million distinct CDR3 sequences, roughly 43% of them seen once, and the ten largest clones take roughly 3.7%. As regards this clonotype: Its specificity is not known.

There are 15 residues in the CDR3. V lost 1 base and J 8 bases, leaving 14 bases between the germline ends. The chain has TRBV12-3 or TRBV12-4 and TRBJ1-4; no clear D. This clonotype originated in a woman between 18 and 30 years old in good health. What was sequenced was blood. The CDR3 here is CASSLVQDSDEKLFF. CDR3 in DNA: TGTGCCAGCAGTTTAGTCCAGGACTCGGACGAAAAACTGTTTTTT.